This TCR beta chain emerged from a study of CD8 T cells in ankylosing spondylitis. Findings and limits, study-wide: Reports say disease-linked clones showed up significantly more in matched ankylosing spondylitis synovial fluid. CD8+ disease-linked clones were present at relatively low frequencies in blood. Earlier literature documents some of the motif variants in reactive arthritis synovial fluid and blood. A motif of fewer than ten highly homologous TCR beta variants was seen as apparently characteristic of ankylosing spondylitis blood.

Researchers built TCR beta libraries using quantitative 5'-RACE with molecular barcodes. Each CDR3 protein gets one entry after TCRdb re-called the 5' RACE reads with MiXCR. The data show approximately 540,000 distinct CDR3 sequences, roughly 12% seen once. Note on this clonotype: Its antigen is undetermined.

Trimming took 5 bases from V and 5 from J, leaving 10 bases between them. This CDR3 contains 13 residues. Germline assignment: CDR1 KGHSH and CDR2 LQKENI. What was sequenced was blood, either unsorted or a sorted T cell fraction (not recorded which). The clonotype comes from a male donor with ankylosing spondylitis. The chain uses TRBV18 and TRBJ2-1; a weak D match, TRBD2 (6 bases). In nucleotides, the CDR3 is TGTGCCAGCTCATCGGACTACAACAATGAGCAGTTCTTC. Translating it yields CASSSDYNNEQFF.